What follows are 28 T cell receptor beta chains derived from one specimen sequenced in a study of T cells in Graves' hyperthyroidism and ophthalmopathy. What was amplified from RNA transcripts were TCR beta CDR3 regions. The TCR CDR3 was amplified in a first-round RT-PCR using the HTBI primer set. TCRdb processed the multiplex PCR reads anew with MiXCR; each CDR3 protein has one entry. The sample has a few hundred thousand distinct CDR3 sequences, about 43% seen once. The sample taken for sequencing was peripheral blood or thyroid tissue (not recorded which). These receptor sequences come from a woman younger than 30 with Graves' hyperthyroidism.

This chain joins TRBV9 and TRBJ2-6, with 8 positions matching TRBD2. There are 17 residues in the CDR3. V was pared by 4 bases and J by 4 bases, with 10 bases of the junction left unmatched. Germline V lookup: CDR1 SGDLS, CDR2 YYNGEE. CDR3: CASSHGGATGGANVLTF. CDR3 DNA sequence: TGTGCCAGCAGCCACGGGGGGGCGACCGGGGGGGCCAACGTCCTGACTTTC. The full variable domain, its missing parts supplied by reference TRBV9 and TRBJ2-6, is DSGVTQTPKHLITATGQRVTLRCSPRSGDLSVYWYQQSLDQGLQFLIQYYNGEERAKGNILERFSAQQFPDLHSELNLSSLELGDSALYFCASSHGGATGGANVLTFGAGSRLTVL.

This clonotype was counted a single time. The rearrangement joins TRBV6-5 to TRBJ2-2; D is possibly TRBD2 (6 bases). Germline CDR1 is MNHEY and CDR2 is SVGAGI. This CDR3 is 20 amino acids long. V lost 5 bases to trimming and J lost 0 bases, with 25 bases between them. The CDR3 bases are TGTGCCAGCAGTACGGTGGGGGGAACGATCAGGGACGCGAACACCGGGGAGCTGTTTTTT. As protein: CASSTVGGTIRDANTGELFF.

Note on this clonotype: One end of the junction varies from germline; a read error may be responsible. The gene calls are TRBV5-8 and TRBJ2-7, with 9 bases that match TRBD1. Germline CDR1 SGHTS, CDR2 YDEGEE. CDR3 length equals 14 residues. The CDR3 DNA reads TGTGCCAACAGCTTGGGGACAGGGACCTACGAGCAGTACTTC. It encodes CANSLGTGTYEQYF. Looking up the rest from reference TRBV5-8 and TRBJ2-7 gives the full variable domain: EAGVTQSPTHLIKTRGQQATLRCSPISGHTSVYWYQQALGLGLQFLLWYDEGEERNRGNFPPRFSGRQFPNYSSELNVNALELEDSALYLCANSLGTGTYEQYFGPGTRLTVT.

V usage is TRBV7-2 and J usage is TRBJ2-5; TRBD1 is a possible D gene (6 bases). The better agreement between TRBJ2-1 and the DNA end casts doubt on the J call. The CDR3 sequence is 16 residues long. Germline CDR1 SGHTA, CDR2 FQGNSA. The CDR3 nucleotides read TGTGCCAGCAGCCGCAATCCAGGGGATTGGGGCAATGAGCAGTTCTTC. It encodes CASSRNPGDWGNEQFF.

This clonotype appeared many times. This rearrangement joins TRBV5-4 to TRBJ1-1; no clear D gene. Per germline, CDR1 SGHNT and CDR2 YYREEE (reference sequence). The CDR3 is 15 amino acids. Trimming took 0 bases from V and 1 from J, leaving 10 bases between them. CDR3 protein: CASSLAGLGNTEAFF. The CDR3 region has the DNA TGTGCCAGCAGCTTGGCAGGACTTGGGAACACTGAAGCTTTCTTT.

This CDR3 reads CASSLWDRGETEAFF. The CDR3 DNA sequence: TGTGCCAGCAGCCTTTGGGACAGGGGAGAAACTGAAGCTTTCTTT. The rearrangement uses TRBV5-6 and TRBJ1-1, with 10 bases aligning to TRBD1. There are 15 residues in the CDR3. Per germline, CDR1 SGHDT and CDR2 YYEEEE. Trimming at V came to 4 bases and at J to 5 bases, leaving 8 bases not matched to a gene. The variable domain in full, completed from reference TRBV5-6 and TRBJ1-1, reads DAGVTQSPTHLIKTRGQQVTLRCSPKSGHDTVSWYQQALGQGPQFIFQYYEEEERQRGNFPDRFSGHQFPNYSSELNVNALLLGDSALYLCASSLWDRGETEAFFGQGTRLTVV.

This chain uses TRBV20-1 with TRBJ1-2; TRBD1 might be the D (5 bases). The CDR3 consists of 12 residues. The germline V gene encodes CDR1 DFQATT and CDR2 SNEGSKA (reference sequence). CDR3 amino acids: CSVRTNYYGYTF. CDR3 bases: TGCAGCGTGAGGACAAATTACTATGGCTACACCTTC.

This clonotype was counted ten times or more. The chain employs TRBV20-1 and TRBJ2-7; 11 bases are shared with TRBD2. V lost 6 bases to trimming and J lost 2 bases; unmatched junction nucleotides: 6. Germline V gene data show CDR1 as DFQATT and CDR2 as SNEGSKA (reference sequence). The CDR3 extends over 14 amino acids. For the CDR3, the DNA is TGCAGTGCAGCCCTTAGCGGGAGGGCCTACGAGCAGTACTTC. It is translated as CSAALSGRAYEQYF.

This clonotype was detected many times. The genes are TRBV27 and TRBJ2-7, with TRBD2 matching over 7 bases. Germline V gene data show CDR1 as MNHEY and CDR2 as SMNVEV (reference sequence). The CDR3 extends over 12 amino acids. The V gene end was trimmed by 6 bases and the J gene end by 7 bases; junction bases not matched to a gene: 6. The DNA of the CDR3 is TGTGCCAGCAGCTTAGCGGGTAGAGAGCAGTACTTC. Amino acids: CASSLAGREQYF.

Points on this clonotype: This may come from a read error, since a much larger clone is one base off. The chain links TRBV20-1 to TRBJ2-7; D unresolved. Deletions cut 4 bases from V and 0 bases from J, with 19 bases between. CDR1 is DFQATT and CDR2 is SNEGSKA in the germline V gene (reference sequence). The CDR3 is 16 amino acids. The CDR3 is CSAKPPLPQSSYEQYF. The CDR3 DNA reads as TGCAGTGCTAAACCCCCCCTTCCCCAGAGCTCCTACGAGCAGTACTTC.

Many counts were recorded for this clonotype. The chain couples TRBV27 to TRBJ2-2; 7 positions agree with TRBD2. Germline CDR1 is MNHEY and CDR2 is SMNVEV (reference sequence). Trimming at V came to 6 bases and at J to 8 bases, leaving 12 bases not matched to a gene. The CDR3 has 15 amino acids. In nucleotides, the CDR3 is TGTGCCAGCAGCTCTCTAGCGGTAGGGACTGGGGAGCTGTTTTTT. This sequence encodes CASSSLAVGTGELFF.

The table lists this clonotype with many counts. The rearrangement uses TRBV9 and TRBJ2-2; TRBD1 matches 7 bases. After removal of 4 bases from V and 3 bases from J, the junction contained 3 bases not matched to a gene. Germline assignment: CDR1 SGDLS and CDR2 YYNGEE. This CDR3 region has 14 residues. CDR3 nucleotide sequence: TGTGCCAGCAGCTGGCAGGGGGACACCGGGGAGCTGTTTTTT. As protein: CASSWQGDTGELFF.

The chain combines TRBV20-1 with TRBJ2-5; no clear D. Germline V gene data show CDR1 as DFQATT and CDR2 as SNEGSKA (reference sequence). The V and J ends lost 1 base and 2 bases respectively, with 14 bases between them. The CDR3 spans 15 residues. The CDR3 loop is CSARVPPDGQETQYF. CDR3 nucleotides: TGCAGTGCTAGAGTTCCACCGGACGGACAAGAGACCCAGTACTTC.

This clonotype was counted ten times or more. V is TRBV7-2 and J is TRBJ2-7; TRBD2 matches 12 bases. The V gene end was trimmed by 4 bases and the J gene end by 2 bases; junction bases not matched to a gene: 3. This CDR3 is 15 amino acids long. CDR1 SGHTA and CDR2 FQGNSA come from the germline V gene. DNA of the CDR3: TGTGCCAGCAGCTCCCGACTAGCGGGAGCCTACGAGCAGTACTTC. It is translated as CASSSRLAGAYEQYF.

In its sample, this clonotype was seen many times. The rearrangement joins TRBV6-1 to TRBJ2-7; 8 bases are a match to TRBD1. CDR3 length: 14 residues. In germline, CDR1 is MNHNS, CDR2 SASEGT. V gave up 8 bases and J gave up 5 bases; unmatched junction bases: 11. As DNA, the CDR3 is TGTGCCAGCTTCCGGACAGGGTCCGAGAACGAGCAGTACTTC. Protein: CASFRTGSENEQYF.

Points on this clonotype: It may be a read error: a sequence one base away is much more abundant. The chain links TRBV20-1 to TRBJ2-2; TRBD2 might be the D (5 bases). The CDR3 covers 16 residues. The V end lost 4 bases, the J end lost 1 base, and 16 bases lay between the germline ends. CDR1 is DFQATT, CDR2 SNEGSKA, per germline (reference sequence). The CDR3 sequence is CSAKGCTSVNTGELFF. For the CDR3, the DNA is TGCAGTGCTAAAGGATGTACTAGTGTGAACACCGGGGAGCTGTTTTTT.

About this clonotype itself: In this CDR3 the conserved last residue, phenylalanine or tryptophan, is missing, so a read error is likely. The DNA is omitted, as the CDR3 cannot be located on it reliably, and the CDR3 follows TCRdb's listing. The rearrangement uses TRBV15 and TRBJ1-3; TRBD1, the D gene given by the table, was not confirmed from the DNA. CDR1 and CDR2 (germline): LNHNV, YYDKDF (reference sequence). From its first to its last residue, the CDR3 has 9 amino acids. The CDR3 loop reads CATSREQGA.

The sample holds many counts of this clonotype. This chain uses TRBV7-2 with TRBJ2-7; 8 bases match TRBD1. CDR1 SGHTA and CDR2 FQGNSA come from the germline V gene. V shed 5 bases, J shed 4 bases, and the junction held 1 base outside the gene matches. This CDR3 has 12 residues. Here the CDR3 reads CASSRTGYEQYF. The CDR3, as DNA: TGTGCCAGCAGCAGGACAGGGTACGAGCAGTACTTC.

This sequence joins TRBV20-1 and TRBJ1-2; D is perhaps TRBD1 (6 bases). CDR1 and CDR2 (germline): DFQATT, SNEGSKA (reference sequence). The CDR3 has 15 residues. In nucleotides, the CDR3 is TGCAGCCCTGGACTAGCGGGGGGGCAGAGCTATGGCTACACCTTC. It yields the protein CSPGLAGGQSYGYTF.

The chain combines TRBV7-2 with TRBJ1-5; 12 bases are shared with TRBD1. Germline V gene data show CDR1 as SGHTA and CDR2 as FQGNSA. J lost 0 bases, V lost 5 bases, and 8 bases had no gene match. The CDR3 runs to 18 residues. As DNA, the CDR3 is TGTGCCAGCAGCCCCGGGACAGGGGGCGCCGGTAGCAATCAGCCCCAGCATTTT. Translating it yields CASSPGTGGAGSNQPQHF.

The CDR3 spells CASMSRLAGSETQYF. The CDR3 coding sequence is TGTGCCAGCATGAGCAGACTAGCAGGTTCAGAGACCCAGTACTTC. The V and J genes are TRBV7-9 and TRBJ2-5, with TRBD2 matching over 7 bases. With 7 bases clipped from V and 4 bases from J, the junction kept 12 bases outside the gene matches. The CDR3 sequence is 15 residues long. Germline V gene lookup returns CDR1 SEHNR and CDR2 FQNEAQ (reference sequence).

This clonotype was seen repeatedly, ten times or more. The V call is TRBV12-3 or TRBV12-4, the J call TRBJ2-5, with 8 nucleotides matching TRBD2. Trimming took 4 bases from V and 2 from J; bases not matched to a gene: 12. The length of the CDR3 is 17 residues. The DNA of the CDR3 is TGTGCCAGCAGTTCGCTTCCCGTGGTAGCGGGGCAAGAGACCCAGTACTTC. Its translation is CASSSLPVVAGQETQYF.

The CDR3 spells CASSLGQGTRGNTEAFF. In DNA form, the CDR3 reads TGTGCCAGTAGTCTCGGACAGGGGACGAGGGGGAACACTGAAGCTTTCTTT. This rearrangement joins TRBV19 to TRBJ1-1, with 9 bases aligning to TRBD1. Germline-derived CDR1 and CDR2 are LNHDA and SQIVND (reference sequence). CDR3 size: 17 residues. J was trimmed by 1 base and V by 5 bases; bases with no gene match: 11. Full variable domain (outside the CDR3, taken from reference TRBV19 and TRBJ1-1): DGGITQSPKYLFRKEGQNVTLSCEQNLNHDAMYWYRQDPGQGLRLIYYSQIVNDFQKGDIAEGYSVSREKKESFPLTVTSAQKNPTAFYLCASSLGQGTRGNTEAFFGQGTRLTVV.

Concerning this clonotype itself: A read error may be the cause here, since a much bigger clone is one base away. J is TRBJ2-7 and V is TRBV2; unclear D gene. The CDR3 covers 14 residues. Per germline, CDR1 SNHLY and CDR2 FYNNEI. The CDR3 sequence is CASSYLQPPYEQCF. CDR3 DNA sequence: TGTGCCAGCAGTTACCTACAACCTCCCTACGAGCAGTGCTTC.

The genes are TRBV9 and TRBJ2-5; D is possibly TRBD1 (6 bases). Germline V lookup: CDR1 SGDLS, CDR2 YYNGEE. This CDR3 is built from 16 residues. Trimming took 4 bases from V and 0 from J, leaving 16 bases between them. As DNA, the CDR3 is TGTGCCAGCAGCACACCGGGACATTCGTACCAAGAGACCCAGTACTTC. Its protein product is CASSTPGHSYQETQYF. The entire variable domain, with the rest obtained from reference TRBV9 and TRBJ2-5, is as follows: DSGVTQTPKHLITATGQRVTLRCSPRSGDLSVYWYQQSLDQGLQFLIQYYNGEERAKGNILERFSAQQFPDLHSELNLSSLELGDSALYFCASSTPGHSYQETQYFGPGTRLLVL.

The rearrangement joins TRBV20-1 to TRBJ2-7; D gene uncertain. Germline V lookup: CDR1 DFQATT, CDR2 SNEGSKA (reference sequence). With 6 bases removed from V and 7 bases from J, the gap between germline ends came to 22 bases. This CDR3 contains 14 residues. The CDR3, as DNA: TGCAGTGCAGCTTTAGAGAGCTCCTACAATGAGCAGTACTTC. Encoded protein: CSAALESSYNEQYF.

As for this clonotype: A junction end diverges from the germline sequence, so it may reflect a read error. V gene TRBV2 combines with J gene TRBJ2-7; no clear D. Germline V gene data show CDR1 as SNHLY and CDR2 as FYNNEI. The CDR3 sequence is 12 residues long. DNA for the CDR3: TGTGCCAGCAGTTCATATTCCGGCGAGCAGCACTTC. Protein: CASSSYSGEQHF.

V usage is TRBV2 and J usage is TRBJ1-2, with D possibly TRBD1 on 6 matching bases. Trimming removed 2 bases at V and 5 bases at J, with 15 bases between. The CDR3 sequence is 15 residues long. CDR1 and CDR2 (germline): SNHLY, FYNNEI. The CDR3 nucleotides are TGTGCCAGCAGTGAACGGGGGCCCGGGGAGTATGGCTACACCTTC. Residues: CASSERGPGEYGYTF.